This T cell receptor beta chain was recovered during a study of blood T cell repertoires in COVID-19 (dated by TCRdb to 2018 to 2021). General notes on the study: The collaborator samples originated in the United States, Italy and Spain and spanned the acute and convalescent phases of COVID-19. Nearly every sample came with metadata listing a de-identified subject ID, COVID-19 status, age in years and sex. The samples were drawn from the first 160 participants of the ongoing ImmuneRACE study and from over a thousand subjects provided by 6 global collaborators. The repertoires were released in a freely available public database meant as a resource for research on the immune response to SARS-CoV-2. Deeply sampled blood TCRbeta repertoires from subjects exposed to, actively infected with, or recovered from COVID-19 were included in the dataset. The prospective study material was composed of cDNA or gDNA derived from T cells, B-cell-depleted T cells, or PBMCs. Where available, HLA class I and class II types were obtained from metadata supplied by the sample provider rather than from assay-based typing.

General findings and caveats noted by the study authors: Clinical and demographic metadata were provided uncurated, with the amount varying by source and participant.

TCRbeta CDR3 regions were amplified from genomic DNA by means of the immunoSEQ Assay, a bias-controlled multiplex PCR. Under the source paper's analysis protocol: The number of nucleated cells in each sample was estimated by amplification of reference gene primers within the assay. Sequence reads were collapsed and filtered to measure the absolute abundance of every unique TCRbeta CDR3 rearrangement. For each sample, productive Simpson clonality was calculated as the square root of Simpson's diversity index across productive rearrangements. The table was pulled from immuneACCESS by TCRdb, which kept in-frame rearrangements only. Such tables lose some clones; where checked, under half of the loss comes from unresolved V genes, and the rest has no known cause. V and J calls and clone size are as listed in that table; D and trimming were resolved from the DNA. The sample table contains roughly 170,000 clones; only one count was recorded for about four fifths of them. The leading ten clones occupy under 8.5% of the sample.

Collaborating institutions collected whole blood in K2EDTA tubes following their own protocols. Collaborator samples were shipped for TCRbeta analysis as frozen whole blood, isolated PBMCs, or DNA extracted from either sample type. In regard to this clone: Its antigen has not been determined. It has no much larger one-base neighbor in the sample; base qualities were not kept.

The specimen sequenced was peripheral blood. The origin of this receptor is a human donor in a cohort sampled during active COVID-19.

The CDR3 corresponds to CASGHSSYEQYF. The DNA reads as follows: TGTGCCAGCGGCCACAGCTCCTACGAGCAGTACTTC. Here the chain combines TRBV11-2 and TRBJ2-7; the D gene remains uncertain. V is clipped by 8 bases and J by 0 bases, and the sequence between their germline boundaries is 8 bases long. According to the germline V gene, CDR1 reads SGHAT and CDR2 reads FQNNGV. The CDR3 measures 12 amino acids from cysteine to phenylalanine. Just CDR3 DNA is preserved here, 36 bases in frame from base 1.